The clone carrying this T cell receptor beta chain turned up a few times. Per the original methods: Reference gene primer amplification yielded estimated nucleated cell counts. Profiled with immunoSEQ multiplex PCR; TCRdb holds only in-frame clones, not every one. V and J calls and clone size are those listed in that table; D and trimming were worked out from the DNA. The sample comprises roughly 200,000 clones, 65% to 90% of which are singletons, and 3.5% to 4.5% rests with the top ten. The data originate from a study of blood T cell repertoires in COVID-19. Overall study: Sites across the United States, Italy and Spain contributed samples from acute and convalescent COVID-19.

Cohorts were based on clinical histories the participants reported. The sequenced sample was PBMCs or T cells enriched from blood (not recorded which). This TCR came from a woman in her thirties or forties with acute COVID-19.

CDR3 sequence reads: CASRAGLTGELFF. The CDR3 nucleotides are TGCGCCAGCCGAGCGGGACTCACCGGGGAGCTGTTTTTT. The chain links TRBV10-1 to TRBJ2-2, with TRBD2 matching over 7 bases. The CDR3 totals 13 residues. The germline V gene encodes CDR1 WNHNN and CDR2 SYGVQD (reference sequence). The ends lost 8 bases at V and 4 bases at J; junction bases unmatched: 4.